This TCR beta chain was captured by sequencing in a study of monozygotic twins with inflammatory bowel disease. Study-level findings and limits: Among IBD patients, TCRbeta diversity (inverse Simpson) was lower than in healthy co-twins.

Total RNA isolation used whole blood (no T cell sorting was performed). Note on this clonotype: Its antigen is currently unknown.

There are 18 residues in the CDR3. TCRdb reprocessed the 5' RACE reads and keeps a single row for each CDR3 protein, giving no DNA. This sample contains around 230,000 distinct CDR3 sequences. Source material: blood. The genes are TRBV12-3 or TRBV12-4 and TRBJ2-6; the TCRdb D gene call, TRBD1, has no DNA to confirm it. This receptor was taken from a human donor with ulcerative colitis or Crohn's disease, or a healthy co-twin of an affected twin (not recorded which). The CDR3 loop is CASSLRRQGAAGANVLTF.